The rows below give T cell receptor beta chains drawn from one sample of a study of shared clonotypes between healthy human individuals. The repertoire was sequenced with immunoSEQ multiplex PCR; TCRdb's copy has only in-frame clones and lacks some. Of more than 600,000 clones detected, about 91% appear once; the ten largest clones hold 20% to 25%. Material: naive CD8+ T cells sorted from blood. The receptors derive from a man under 40 in good health. Each CDR3 is given with its conserved first and last residue. Clone size, where shown, is once, few, many, or a class for clones that have expanded.

v_call: TRBV27; clone_size: NA; cdr3_aa: CASSTRDSTDTQYF
v_call: TRBV7-8; clone_size: NA; cdr3_aa: CASSSTGDRDTSGANVLTF
v_call: TRBV27; clone_size: NA; cdr3_aa: CATQSRLGGHYPEAFF
v_call: TRBV7-2; clone_size: NA; cdr3_aa: CASSPQAGLNTGELFF
v_call: TRBV27; clone_size: NA; cdr3_aa: CASSPRTGANNQPQHF
v_call: TRBV27; clone_size: NA; cdr3_aa: CASSLSWDNEQFF
v_call: TRBV7-3; clone_size: NA; cdr3_aa: CASSLTASGSSEQYF
v_call: TRBV7-2; clone_size: NA; cdr3_aa: CASSPAGTGELFF
v_call: TRBV10-1; clone_size: NA; cdr3_aa: CASSAEQGLEQFF
v_call: TRBV28; clone_size: NA; cdr3_aa: CASSPRTSVESYEQYF
v_call: TRBV10-3; clone_size: NA; cdr3_aa: CAISDGDFTGDYGYTF
v_call: TRBV5-6; clone_size: NA; cdr3_aa: CASSAGSRQPQHF
v_call: TRBV14; clone_size: once; cdr3_aa: CASSQDLGGSTDTQYF
v_call: TRBV7-9; clone_size: NA; cdr3_aa: CASSLRIGPAYEQYF
v_call: TRBV23-1; clone_size: NA; cdr3_aa: CASSRKTRVGEGELFF
v_call: TRBV29-1; clone_size: NA; cdr3_aa: CSVEGRSSGSFYEQFF
v_call: TRBV2; clone_size: NA; cdr3_aa: CASDSGTRITEQFF
v_call: TRBV4-1; clone_size: NA; cdr3_aa: CASSQAGNQPQHF
v_call: TRBV13; clone_size: NA; cdr3_aa: CASSDTGWETQYF
v_call: TRBV7-9; clone_size: NA; cdr3_aa: CASSLEGISGANVLTF
v_call: TRBV9; clone_size: once; cdr3_aa: CASSTRTDSGNTIYF
v_call: TRBV15; clone_size: NA; cdr3_aa: CATSSRLAGAFNEQFF
v_call: TRBV5-6; clone_size: NA; cdr3_aa: CASSFVGSWREFDEQYF
v_call: TRBV28; clone_size: NA; cdr3_aa: CASTPDTTREQYF
v_call: TRBV2; clone_size: NA; cdr3_aa: CASSDGGRDRATSTDTQYF
v_call: TRBV4-1; clone_size: NA; cdr3_aa: CASSQVGREQYF
v_call: TRBV7-9; clone_size: NA; cdr3_aa: CASSFRGEPNYGYTF
v_call: TRBV11-3; clone_size: NA; cdr3_aa: CASSLIGRENEQFF
v_call: TRBV7-9; clone_size: NA; cdr3_aa: CASSPRRDGTPGVYEQYF
v_call: TRBV27; clone_size: NA; cdr3_aa: CASSLLGLAAYNEQFF
v_call: TRBV27; clone_size: NA; cdr3_aa: CASSLPSGQNEQFF
v_call: TRBV5-4; clone_size: NA; cdr3_aa: CASSPMGVMSEQYF
v_call: TRBV25-1; clone_size: NA; cdr3_aa: CASSEYRATNEKLFF
v_call: TRBV19; clone_size: NA; cdr3_aa: CASSIEQAGEPQHF
v_call: TRBV9; clone_size: once; cdr3_aa: CASIRLGGNIEAFF
v_call: TRBV6-6; clone_size: NA; cdr3_aa: CASSHSSGGYEQYF
v_call: TRBV7-9; clone_size: NA; cdr3_aa: CASSAQGRRTEAFF
v_call: TRBV4-3; clone_size: once; cdr3_aa: CASSVLGNTIYF
v_call: TRBV10-2; clone_size: NA; cdr3_aa: CASSEFSGSPYEQYF
v_call: TRBV14; clone_size: NA; cdr3_aa: CASSQWSLGEQYF
v_call: TRBV15; clone_size: once; cdr3_aa: CATSRSQTSGLTYEQYF
v_call: TRBV6-1; clone_size: once; cdr3_aa: CASSDRGSETQYF
v_call: TRBV29-1; clone_size: NA; cdr3_aa: CSVEFGQGLSEQYF
v_call: TRBV13; clone_size: once; cdr3_aa: CASSPRLAGSTDTQYF